Listed below are T cell receptor beta chains from one sample, sequenced in a study of blood T cells in healthy people across ages. From the 5' RACE reads, TCRdb called clonotypes with MiXCR, one entry per CDR3 protein. The sample holds under 950,000 distinct CDR3 sequences, about a fifth seen once. Sample: blood. The receptors were sampled from a man in his sixties or seventies in good health. Each CDR3 is given with its conserved first and last residue. The D gene is left open where the match is weak. Not every row has a clone size; where given, it reads once, few, many or a size class.

size,D,J,V,CDR3,DNA
-,TRBD2,TRBJ2-3,TRBV12-3/TRBV12-4,CASSSNSGSDTQYF,TGTGCCAGCAGTTCAAATAGCGGGTCAGATACGCAGTATTTT
-,-,TRBJ2-1,TRBV12-3/TRBV12-4,CASSFRLGVEQFF,TGTGCCAGCAGTTTTCGTCTGGGGGTTGAGCAGTTCTTC
-,-,TRBJ2-3,TRBV5-1,CASSSAWGTDTQYF,TGCGCCAGCAGCTCAGCGTGGGGGACAGATACGCAGTATTTT
few,TRBD2,TRBJ2-1,TRBV9,CASSVAVRESENEQFF,TGTGCCAGCAGCGTAGCTGTGCGGGAGAGCGAAAATGAGCAGTTCTTC
-,-,TRBJ1-1,TRBV29-1,CSVDFRAAEAFF,TGCAGCGTTGATTTTAGGGCTGCTGAAGCTTTCTTT
-,-,TRBJ2-1,TRBV2,CASSHTTSFRYNEQFF,TGTGCCAGCAGCCATACAACTAGCTTTCGCTACAATGAGCAGTTCTTC
-,-,TRBJ2-5,TRBV15,CATEDRADSAAETQYF,TGTGCCACCGAAGATCGTGCAGACAGTGCCGCTGAGACCCAGTACTTC
-,-,TRBJ1-2,TRBV19,CASSIEERGNPGYTF,TGTGCCAGTAGTATAGAGGAGCGCGGAAATCCTGGCTACACCTTC
few,TRBD1,TRBJ2-7,TRBV27,CASSLTGVVHEQYF,TGTGCCAGCAGTTTGACAGGGGTGGTCCACGAGCAGTACTTC
few,TRBD1,TRBJ2-5,TRBV20-1,CSAPSGGVSQETQYF,TGCAGTGCCCCCTCAGGGGGCGTTTCGCAAGAGACCCAGTACTTC
few,-,TRBJ1-2,TRBV7-8,CASSLMARDYYGYTF,TGTGCCAGCAGCTTAATGGCCAGGGACTACTATGGCTACACCTTC
-,-,TRBJ1-4,TRBV6-6,CASRAGTNNEKLFF,TGTGCCAGCAGGGCCGGGACAAACAATGAAAAACTGTTTTTT
-,-,TRBJ1-5,TRBV7-9,CASTLSWGDSNQPQHF,TGTGCCAGCACCCTTAGTTGGGGGGATAGCAATCAGCCCCAGCATTTT
-,-,TRBJ1-3,TRBV11-3,CASSWEKSGNTIYF,TGTGCCAGCAGCTGGGAAAAATCTGGAAACACCATATATTTT
-,-,TRBJ1-5,TRBV7-2,CASTSSPAGYQPQHF,TGTGCCAGCACCTCTTCGCCGGCAGGGTATCAGCCCCAGCATTTT
few,-,TRBJ2-5,TRBV20-1,CSATRVQETQYF,TGCAGTGCTACCAGGGTCCAAGAGACCCAGTACTTC
few,-,TRBJ2-1,TRBV2,CASRDGYYNEQFF,TGTGCCAGCCGGGACGGGTACTACAATGAGCAGTTCTTC
few,-,TRBJ2-7,TRBV20-1,CSASWAPISYEQYF,TGCAGTGCTAGTTGGGCCCCCATCTCCTACGAGCAGTACTTC
-,-,TRBJ2-1,TRBV18,CASSPRHNEQFF,TGTGCCAGCTCACCGAGGCACAATGAGCAGTTCTTC
-,-,TRBJ2-1,TRBV12-3/TRBV12-4,CASSLIGGGHEQFF,TGTGCCAGCAGTTTGATAGGTGGTGGACATGAGCAGTTCTTC